The 4 T cell receptor beta chains below were found in one sample sequenced in a study of shared clonotypes between healthy human individuals (dated by TCRdb to 2018 to 2020). CD8 naive samples were CD45RO-negative cells positively selected for CCR7, giving a CD45RA+CCR7+ population that excluded TemRA cells. The protocol used for the library was the immunoSEQ multiplex PCR assay. Held by TCRdb, this immuneACCESS table contains in-frame sequences only and omits some clones. Under half of the omission traces to an unresolved V gene where checked; the cause of the rest is unknown. This sample is represented by 700,000 to 950,000 clones; around 96% of them were singletons. The ten biggest clones cover under 0.25% of the sample. The sequenced sample consisted of naive CD8+ T cells sorted from blood. The cell subset or site label, as the study defines it: CD45RA+CCR7+. Every receptor here comes from a man aged 30 to 39 in good health.

The chain combines TRBV11-2 with TRBJ2-1; a weak D match, TRBD2 (5 bases). V lost 3 bases to trimming and J lost 0 bases, with 12 bases between them. This CDR3 is 16 amino acids long. The germline V gene encodes CDR1 SGHAT and CDR2 FQNNGV. The chain's CDR3 is CASSLLASSSYNEQFF. CDR3 nucleotides: TGTGCCAGCAGCTTGTTAGCGTCGAGCTCCTACAATGAGCAGTTCTTC.

The chain employs TRBV7-8 and TRBJ2-3; possibly TRBD1 for D (5 bases). The CDR3 has 16 residues. Germline assignment: CDR1 SGHVS and CDR2 FQNEAQ. The germline V and J ends were trimmed by 4 bases and 2 bases, with 16 bases remaining between them. The CDR3 DNA sequence: TGTGCCAGCAGCTCGTATGACAGCATACACACAGATACGCAGTATTTT. It is translated as CASSSYDSIHTDTQYF.

This rearrangement joins TRBV9 to TRBJ1-5; TRBD1 is a possible D gene (5 bases). The germline CDR1 and CDR2 sequences are SGDLS and YYNGEE. The germline V and J ends were trimmed by 0 bases and 3 bases, with 7 bases remaining between them. The CDR3 extends over 14 amino acids. CDR3 region: CASSVGDDNQPQHF. CDR3 nucleotides: TGTGCCAGCAGCGTAGGGGACGACAATCAGCCCCAGCATTTT. Variable domain in full (rest from reference TRBV9 and TRBJ1-5): DSGVTQTPKHLITATGQRVTLRCSPRSGDLSVYWYQQSLDQGLQFLIQYYNGEERAKGNILERFSAQQFPDLHSELNLSSLELGDSALYFCASSVGDDNQPQHFGDGTRLSIL.

This CDR3 is CASIQDGLAAYTDTQYF. The CDR3 nucleotides read TGCGCCAGCATACAAGACGGACTAGCGGCTTACACAGATACGCAGTATTTT. The chain joins TRBV10-2 to TRBJ2-3; 10 nucleotides align to TRBD2. Germline loops: CDR1 WSHSY, CDR2 SAAADI. J gave up 2 bases and V 7 bases, and 12 bases lay outside the gene matches. The CDR3 sequence is 17 residues long.